This TCR beta chain appears in the sequencing data of a study of shared clonotypes between healthy human individuals. Researchers ran the assay at a deep level. Over several immunoSEQ plates, each subset's genomic DNA was distributed in even portions. When replicate PCRs were run on unsorted PBMC, they used approximately 290 ng DNA, some 30,000 T cell genomes. TCRdb's table, derived via immunoSEQ multiplex PCR, lists solely in-frame clones and lacks some. The sample has approximately 440,000 clones, approximately 71% seen once. Every donor was a Caucasian adult from Nashville, Tennessee. Only a few counts were recorded for this clone. The sample consisted of PBMCs. The receptor's source is a woman aged 35 to 49 in good health. Some clones in this sample may be carry-over from other donors' samples.

The CDR3 sequence is CASSSDGKYQETQYF. The CDR3 coding sequence is TGTGCCAGCAGCTCGGACGGCAAGTACCAAGAGACCCAGTACTTC. The chain links TRBV7-3 to TRBJ2-5; no firm D call. The CDR3 consists of 15 residues. Germline assignment: CDR1 SGHTA and CDR2 FQGTGA. Trimming took off 4 bases at V and 0 bases at J, with 12 bases between the two ends.